This T cell receptor (beta chain) emerged from a study of Graves' ophthalmopathy and Graves' hyperthyroidism. CDR1 SGDLS and CDR2 YYNGEE come from the germline V gene. This CDR3 region has 15 residues. With 3 bases clipped from V and 4 bases from J, the junction kept 7 bases outside the gene matches. The sample holds a few counts of this clonotype. RNA transcripts were the template, and TCR beta CDR3 regions were amplified from them. Second-round multiplex PCR came after a first-round RT-PCR that employed HTBI primers. TCRdb processed the multiplex PCR reads anew with MiXCR; each CDR3 protein has one entry. The sample holds around 1,200,000 distinct CDR3 sequences, approximately 35% seen once.

Sequencing was performed on peripheral blood or thyroid tissue (not recorded which). V is TRBV9 and J is TRBJ2-7; TRBD1 matches at 10 bases. This sequence originates from an adult man with Graves' hyperthyroidism. The CDR3 region is CASSAGQGPFYEQYF. The CDR3 nucleotides read TGTGCCAGCAGCGCGGGACAGGGGCCGTTTTACGAGCAGTACTTC.